This TCR beta chain came from a study of blood T cell repertoires in COVID-19. Looked up from germline, CDR1 is DFQATT and CDR2 is SNEGSKA (reference sequence). CDR3 length: 16 amino acids. Losses at the gene ends were 3 bases for V and 2 bases for J; bases not matched to a gene: 10. Using immunoSEQ multiplex PCR, the repertoire was profiled, and TCRdb retains in-frame clones only, with some absent. The table records some 21,000 clones, approximately 84% of them present only once. This receptor was obtained from a man aged 35-49 years with acute or convalescent COVID-19. The rearrangement uses TRBV20-1 and TRBJ1-5; 7 bases fit TRBD1. The sequencing input was peripheral blood. CDR3 sequence reads: CSASEPGGKGNQPQHF. CDR3 sequence (DNA): TGCAGTGCTAGTGAACCAGGGGGGAAGGGCAATCAGCCCCAGCATTTT.